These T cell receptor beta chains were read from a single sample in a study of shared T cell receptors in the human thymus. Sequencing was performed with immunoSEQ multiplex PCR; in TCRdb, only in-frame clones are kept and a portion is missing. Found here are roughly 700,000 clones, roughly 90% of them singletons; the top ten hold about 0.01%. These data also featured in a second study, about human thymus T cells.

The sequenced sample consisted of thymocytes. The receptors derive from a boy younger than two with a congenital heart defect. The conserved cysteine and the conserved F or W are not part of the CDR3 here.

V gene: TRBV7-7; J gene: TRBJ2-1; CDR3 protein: ASSFGRDRNNEQF
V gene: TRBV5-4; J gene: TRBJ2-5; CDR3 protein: ASSPGQGAGETQY
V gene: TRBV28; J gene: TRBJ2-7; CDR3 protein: ASMDFTYEQY
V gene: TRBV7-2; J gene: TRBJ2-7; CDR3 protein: ASSQPHRDRSSYEQY
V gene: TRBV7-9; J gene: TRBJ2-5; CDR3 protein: ASSLRSGRGPQETQY
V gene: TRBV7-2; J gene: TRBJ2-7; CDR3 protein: ASSFATAEQY
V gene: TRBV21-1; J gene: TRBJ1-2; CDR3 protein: ASTVGQLYGYT
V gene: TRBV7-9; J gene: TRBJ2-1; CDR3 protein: ASSCGQGAYNEQF
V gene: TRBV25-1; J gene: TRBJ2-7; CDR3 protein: ASSDPGGHEQY
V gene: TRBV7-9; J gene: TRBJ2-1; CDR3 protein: ASSFCGLAGPGEQF
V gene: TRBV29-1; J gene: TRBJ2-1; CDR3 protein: SVDEETGGSGNEQF
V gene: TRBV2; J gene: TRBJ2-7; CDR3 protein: AVRREYHEQY
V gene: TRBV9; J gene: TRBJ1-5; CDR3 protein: ASSVSGGNQPQH